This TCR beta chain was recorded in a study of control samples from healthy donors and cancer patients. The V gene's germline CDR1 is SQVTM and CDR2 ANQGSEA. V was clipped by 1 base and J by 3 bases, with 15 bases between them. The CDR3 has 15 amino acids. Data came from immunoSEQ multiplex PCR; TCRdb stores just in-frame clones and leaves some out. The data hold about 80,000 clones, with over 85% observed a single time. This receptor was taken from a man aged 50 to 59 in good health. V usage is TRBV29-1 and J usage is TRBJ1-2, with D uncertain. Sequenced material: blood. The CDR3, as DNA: TGCAGCGTTGAAGGGCACGAAGGGTTGGACTATGGCTACACCTTC. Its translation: CSVEGHEGLDYGYTF. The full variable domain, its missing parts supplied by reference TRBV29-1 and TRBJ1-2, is SAVISQKPSRDICQRGTSLTIQCQVDSQVTMMFWYRQQPGQSLTLIATANQGSEATYESGFVIDKFPISRPNLTFSTLTVSNMSPEDSSIYLCSVEGHEGLDYGYTFGSGTRLTVV.